The 25 T cell receptor beta chains below were found in one sample sequenced in a study of blood T cell repertoires in COVID-19. The protocol was immunoSEQ multiplex PCR, while the TCRdb copy is restricted to in-frame clones and leaves out a portion. The repertoire includes roughly 50,000 clones, approximately 90% of them detected once, and under 15% sits in the top ten. Sequencing was performed on peripheral blood. These TCRs come from a man older than 75 with acute or convalescent COVID-19.

The gene calls are TRBV5-1 and TRBJ1-1; D gene uncertain. CDR1 and CDR2 from the germline V gene are SGHRS and YFSETQ. Trimming pared 0 bases from V and 4 bases from J, leaving 16 bases between. This CDR3 has 16 amino acids. DNA of the CDR3: TGCGCCAGCAGCTTGGCCAACAGTCCGACGAGCACTGAAGCTTTCTTT. The encoded protein is CASSLANSPTSTEAFF. Using reference TRBV5-1 and TRBJ1-1 for the parts outside the CDR3, the full variable domain is KAGVTQTPRYLIKTRGQQVTLSCSPISGHRSVSWYQQTPGQGLQFLFEYFSETQRNKGNFPGRFSGRQFSNSRSEMNVSTLELGDSALYLCASSLANSPTSTEAFFGQGTRLTVV.

The chain carries TRBV6-5 and TRBJ1-4; TRBD1 might be the D (5 bases). The CDR3 has 15 residues. V was trimmed by 0 bases and J by 4 bases, leaving 9 bases between them. Germline CDR1 and CDR2: MNHEY and SVGAGI. The CDR3 spells CASSYSGQGNEKLFF. The CDR3 DNA follows: TGTGCCAGCAGTTACTCCGGCCAGGGTAATGAAAAACTGTTTTTT.

The chain carries TRBV12-3 or TRBV12-4 and TRBJ1-1; D might be TRBD1 (5 bases). V shed 2 bases and J shed 4 bases, with 5 bases lying between them. The CDR3 is 12 residues long. DNA of the CDR3: TGTGCCAGCAGTTTAAGGGGCACTGAAGCTTTCTTT. This gives the protein CASSLRGTEAFF.

V gene TRBV3-1 (or the pseudogene TRBV3-2) combines with J gene TRBJ2-2, with D unresolved. Trimming took off 1 base at V and 7 bases at J, with 10 bases between the two ends. The CDR3 length is 14 residues. Germline CDR1 LGHDT, CDR2 YNNKEL (reference sequence). Here the CDR3 DNA reads TGTGCCAGCAGCCAAGTGGTTGAGGTCGGGGAGCTGTTTTTT. This encodes CASSQVVEVGELFF.

The count of this clone is one. The chain employs TRBV7-2 and TRBJ2-5; no definite D call. The CDR3 length is 13 residues. Germline V gene lookup returns CDR1 SGHTA and CDR2 FQGNSA. Trimming pared 0 bases from V and 2 bases from J, leaving 4 bases between. CDR3 protein: CASSLARQETQYF. Here the CDR3 DNA reads TGTGCCAGCAGCTTAGCTAGACAAGAGACCCAGTACTTC.

The chain uses TRBV25-1 and TRBJ1-5; possible D gene TRBD1, 6 bases. V dropped 1 base and J dropped 2 bases, with 6 bases sitting between them. This CDR3 has 14 amino acids. Germline V gene data show CDR1 as MGHDK and CDR2 as SYGVNS. This chain's CDR3 is CASSEWTGNQPQHF. The CDR3 nucleotides read TGTGCCAGCAGTGAATGGACAGGCAATCAGCCCCAGCATTTT.

The sample holds one count of this clone. V and J are TRBV11-3 and TRBJ2-7; TRBD1 is a possible D gene (6 bases). This CDR3 comprises 13 residues. Trimming took 5 bases from V and 3 from J, leaving 11 bases between them. Germline CDR1 reads SGHNT; CDR2 reads YENEEA. CDR3: CASSQGFGYEQYF. DNA for the CDR3: TGTGCCAGCAGCCAGGGGTTCGGCTACGAGCAGTACTTC.

This clone was detected a few times. This chain uses TRBV5-1 with TRBJ2-5; 10 bases are shared with TRBD1. The CDR3 has 15 amino acids. V gave up 4 bases and J gave up 2 bases; unmatched junction bases: 5. Germline CDR1 and CDR2: SGHRS and YFSETQ. CDR3 sequence: CASSPLGQGQETQYF. The DNA for the CDR3 is TGCGCCAGCAGCCCACTGGGACAGGGGCAAGAGACCCAGTACTTC.

The rearrangement joins TRBV28 to TRBJ2-7; TRBD2 matches at 10 bases. CDR1 is MDHEN, CDR2 SYDVKM, per germline. This CDR3 comprises 15 residues. V was clipped by 7 bases and J by 1 base; unmatched bases: 7. This CDR3 reads CASTSQLAGSYEQYF. As DNA, the CDR3 is TGTGCCAGCACTTCCCAACTAGCGGGGTCCTACGAGCAGTACTTC.

The chain links TRBV28 to TRBJ1-2, with D possibly TRBD1 on 5 matching bases. The CDR3 loop spans 17 amino acids. Trimming shortened V by 4 bases and J by 7 bases, and 25 bases separated the two germline ends. Looked up from germline, CDR1 is MDHEN and CDR2 is SYDVKM. The CDR3 DNA reads as TGTGCCAGCAGTTCTAGTTCAGTCGATACGGAAAGGGGTGGCTACACCTTC. Residues: CASSSSSVDTERGGYTF.

The chain links TRBV27 to TRBJ1-6, with a possible D match to TRBD1 (5 bases). The CDR3 has 14 amino acids. Trimming shortened V by 3 bases and J by 8 bases, and 11 bases separated the two germline ends. From germline, CDR1 is MNHEY and CDR2 SMNVEV (reference sequence). CDR3 in amino acids: CASSFEGRDSPLHF. CDR3 in DNA: TGTGCCAGCAGTTTTGAGGGGAGGGATTCACCCCTCCACTTT.

The chain is built from TRBV4-2 and TRBJ1-3; D is perhaps TRBD1 (5 bases). CDR1 LGHNA and CDR2 YNFKEQ come from the germline V gene. The CDR3 length is 17 residues. V was shortened by 0 bases and J by 4 bases, with 16 bases between the two germline ends. In DNA, the CDR3 is TGTGCCAGCAGCCAAGATCCGAACGGGGGGAGCGGAAACACCATATATTTT. Translation: CASSQDPNGGSGNTIYF.

A word on this clone: The junction does not match germline at one end; this may be a read error. The J gene is TRBJ2-7, the V gene TRBV5-1, with 11 bases identical to TRBD1. Germline CDR1 SGHRS, CDR2 YFSETQ. The CDR3 consists of 14 residues. The chain's CDR3 is CASRWTGGSHEQYF. CDR3 DNA sequence: TGCGCCAGCAGATGGACAGGGGGCTCCCACGAGCAGTACTTC.

The chain recombines TRBV5-1 with TRBJ1-1; 7 nucleotides align to TRBD1. The J segment lost 5 bases and the V segment lost 5 bases, leaving 6 bases of the junction unmatched. The CDR3 contains 13 residues. Per germline, CDR1 SGHRS and CDR2 YFSETQ. The CDR3 sequence is CASSSTGATEAFF. In nucleotides, the CDR3 is TGCGCCAGCAGTTCTACAGGGGCTACTGAAGCTTTCTTT.

CDR3: CASSPRTGPYEQYF. The CDR3 DNA is TGTGCCAGTAGTCCTCGGACAGGGCCCTACGAGCAGTACTTC. The chain uses TRBV19 and TRBJ2-7; 8 positions match TRBD1. This CDR3 region has 14 residues. V lost 5 bases, J lost 2 bases, and 5 bases stayed unmatched. CDR1 LNHDA and CDR2 SQIVND come from the germline V gene (reference sequence).

The rearrangement links TRBV10-2 to TRBJ1-5, with TRBD1 matching over 7 bases. The CDR3 runs 14 residues. Germline V CDR1 and CDR2: WSHSY, SAAADI. The trim removed 5 bases at V and 4 bases at J, leaving 5 bases unmatched. CDR3 DNA: TGCGCCAGCAGTATTACAGGGGTTAATCAGCCCCAGCATTTT. Protein: CASSITGVNQPQHF.

This clone was picked up one time. The gene calls are TRBV20-1 and TRBJ2-7; unclear D gene. V lost 3 bases, J lost 6 bases, and 9 bases lay in between. The CDR3 extends over 11 amino acids. Germline values: CDR1 DFQATT, CDR2 SNEGSKA (reference sequence). CDR3 protein: CSARASGEQYF. DNA for the CDR3: TGCAGTGCTAGGGCCTCGGGCGAGCAGTACTTC.

The J gene is TRBJ1-2, the V gene TRBV5-1; 7 nucleotides line up with TRBD1. CDR3 size: 13 residues. Trimming removed 1 base from V and 8 bases from J; junction bases left unmatched: 5. Germline lookup yields CDR1 SGHRS and CDR2 YFSETQ. CDR3 coding DNA: TGCGCCAGCAGCTTGCGACAGGGTCAAGGCTACACCTTC. It translates to CASSLRQGQGYTF.

The genes are TRBV20-1 and TRBJ2-1, with 12 bases aligning to TRBD2. Per germline, CDR1 DFQATT and CDR2 SNEGSKA (reference sequence). V was pared by 3 bases and J by 4 bases, with 7 bases of the junction left unmatched. CDR3 length: 16 amino acids. The DNA of the CDR3 is TGCAGTGCTAGTAGGGCTAGCGGGGGGGTATACAATGAGCAGTTCTTC. This gives the protein CSASRASGGVYNEQFF.

The V gene is TRBV28, the J gene TRBJ2-5; D is undetermined. The V end lost 6 bases, the J end lost 3 bases, and 8 bases lay between the germline ends. The length of the CDR3 is 12 residues. The V gene's germline CDR1 is MDHEN and CDR2 SYDVKM. The CDR3 region is CASRSSKETQYF. The CDR3 nucleotides read TGTGCCAGCAGGTCGTCTAAAGAGACCCAGTACTTC.

V is TRBV7-9 and J is TRBJ1-1; D is ambiguous. Trimming pared 5 bases from V and 2 bases from J, leaving 12 bases between. Germline V lookup: CDR1 SEHNR, CDR2 FQNEAQ (reference sequence). The CDR3 sequence is 14 residues long. The CDR3 protein is CASSRPPGNTEAFF. In DNA, the CDR3 is TGTGCCAGCAGCCGCCCCCCGGGAAACACTGAAGCTTTCTTT. The whole variable domain, filled in from reference TRBV7-9 and TRBJ1-1, reads DTGVSQNPRHKITKRGQNVTFRCDPISEHNRLYWYRQTLGQGPEFLTYFQNEAQLEKSRLLSDRFSAERPKGSFSTLEIQRTEQGDSAMYLCASSRPPGNTEAFFGQGTRLTVV.

The V gene is TRBV15, the J gene TRBJ2-4; TRBD1 matches 11 bases. The CDR3 consists of 14 residues. Trimming cost V 1 base and J 11 bases; bases outside gene matches: 4. From germline, CDR1 is LNHNV and CDR2 YYDKDF (reference sequence). CDR3 protein: CATSRAGQGAVQYF. Written as DNA, the CDR3 is TGTGCCACCAGCAGAGCTGGACAGGGGGCGGTTCAGTACTTC.

The chain combines TRBV10-3 with TRBJ2-7; no clear D. Germline CDR1 is ENHRY and CDR2 is SYGVKD. The germline V and J ends were trimmed by 0 bases and 4 bases, with 7 bases remaining between them. The CDR3 loop spans 13 amino acids. CDR3 sequence (DNA): TGTGCCATCAGTGAGTCGAACCAGTACGAGCAGTACTTC. It encodes CAISESNQYEQYF.

The rearrangement uses TRBV2 and TRBJ2-3; 8 bases align to TRBD2. CDR1 and CDR2 (germline): SNHLY, FYNNEI. This CDR3 is built from 13 residues. With 11 bases clipped from V and 2 bases from J, the junction kept 6 bases outside the gene matches. The CDR3 sequence: CAGVGGDTDTQYF. CDR3 nucleotide sequence: TGTGCCGGTGTCGGGGGGGACACAGATACGCAGTATTTT.

This rearrangement joins TRBV6-5 to TRBJ2-7, with 9 bases matching TRBD2. The germline V gene has CDR1 MNHEY and CDR2 SVGAGI. The length of the CDR3 is 15 residues. V was clipped by 5 bases and J by 3 bases; unmatched bases: 8. CDR3 region: CASSLSWRGGYEQYF. DNA of the CDR3: TGTGCCAGCAGTCTCAGCTGGCGGGGGGGCTACGAGCAGTACTTC.